One sample yielded the 12 T cell receptor beta chains listed below, sequenced in a study of T cell responses to AZD1222 COVID-19 vaccine. Data came from immunoSEQ multiplex PCR; TCRdb stores just in-frame clones and leaves some out. This table has around 100,000 clones, roughly 85% appearing once. The starting material was peripheral blood, obtained 28 days after the second AZD1222 dose. The receptors were gathered from an adult who received the AZD1222 COVID-19 vaccine.

The CDR3 region is CASSSPGTSGRWATGELFF. The CDR3 nucleotides are TGTGCCAGCAGTTCTCCCGGGACTAGCGGGAGGTGGGCCACCGGGGAGCTGTTTTTT. The V and J genes are TRBV28 and TRBJ2-2, with 15 bases fitting TRBD2. The trim removed 4 bases at V and 4 bases at J, leaving 10 bases unmatched. The CDR3 has 19 residues. Germline lookup yields CDR1 MDHEN and CDR2 SYDVKM.

This sequence joins TRBV19 and TRBJ2-4, with D perhaps being TRBD1 or TRBD2 (5 bases each). Germline V gene lookup returns CDR1 LNHDA and CDR2 SQIVND (reference sequence). Deletions cut 3 bases from V and 6 bases from J, with 18 bases between. The CDR3 covers 16 residues. CDR3 sequence (DNA): TGTGCCAGTAGTATGGGCAGAGCTCTGAGGGGAAACATTCAGTACTTC. Translating it yields CASSMGRALRGNIQYF.

The gene calls are TRBV24-1 and TRBJ2-5; 9 bases map to TRBD1. V shed 6 bases, J shed 5 bases, and the junction held 12 bases outside the gene matches. This CDR3 spans 16 amino acids. The germline CDR1 and CDR2 sequences are KGHDR and SFDVKD. The CDR3 protein is CATSSPTRDRDETQYF. CDR3 DNA sequence: TGTGCCACCAGTTCCCCAACTAGGGACAGGGATGAGACCCAGTACTTC.

This rearrangement joins TRBV24-1 to TRBJ1-5; D is unclear. Germline CDR1 reads KGHDR; CDR2 reads SFDVKD. Deletions cut 7 bases from V and 0 bases from J, with 18 bases between. The CDR3 has 17 residues. CDR3 coding DNA: TGTGCCACCAGAAAACTGGGCACCACCTATAGCAATCAGCCCCAGCATTTT. This codes for CATRKLGTTYSNQPQHF.

The CDR3 loop is CASSLDGAGELFF. The CDR3 DNA follows: TGTGCCAGCAGCTTAGACGGGGCCGGGGAGCTGTTTTTT. The chain links TRBV7-8 to TRBJ2-2; the D gene is possibly TRBD2 (5 bases). Trimming stripped 1 base from V and 6 bases from J, with 6 bases between. Germline V gene lookup returns CDR1 SGHVS and CDR2 FQNEAQ. CDR3 length: 13 amino acids.

The chain combines TRBV6-5 with TRBJ1-3; a weak D match, TRBD1 (5 bases). V lost 0 bases, J lost 2 bases, and 5 bases lay in between. CDR1 and CDR2 (germline): MNHEY, SVGAGI. The CDR3 runs to 14 residues. For the CDR3, the DNA is TGTGCCAGCAGTTACTCAGGGGCTGGAAACACCATATATTTT. This encodes CASSYSGAGNTIYF.

The chain recombines TRBV2 with TRBJ1-1, with D unclear. This CDR3 is built from 14 residues. The V gene lost 4 bases and the J gene lost 1 base, with 10 bases spanning the gap. From germline, CDR1 is SNHLY and CDR2 FYNNEI. The CDR3 DNA reads TGTGCCAGCAGTGTTGGGGTGACGAACACTGAAGCTTTCTTT. Its protein is CASSVGVTNTEAFF.

The chain links TRBV6-5 to TRBJ1-2; possibly TRBD1 for D (5 bases). V dropped 4 bases and J dropped 7 bases, with 13 bases sitting between them. Germline lookup yields CDR1 MNHEY and CDR2 SVGAGI. CDR3 length: 13 residues. CDR3 protein: CASSWGGRAGYTF. The CDR3 nucleotides read TGTGCCAGCAGTTGGGGGGGGAGGGCTGGCTACACCTTC.

This sequence joins TRBV6-5 and TRBJ1-1; maybe TRBD1 (6 bases). Germline assignment: CDR1 MNHEY and CDR2 SVGAGI. Trimming removed 6 bases at V and 3 bases at J, with 8 bases between. The CDR3 is 12 amino acids. The CDR3 DNA sequence: TGTGCCAGCAGCCGGGGGCACACTGAAGCTTTCTTT. Its protein is CASSRGHTEAFF.

The genes are TRBV15 and TRBJ2-1; TRBD2 matches 7 bases. CDR3 size: 16 residues. Germline V CDR1 and CDR2: LNHNV, YYDKDF (reference sequence). V gave up 1 base and J gave up 0 bases; unmatched junction bases: 3. CDR3 in amino acids: CATSRAGGGSYNEQFF. CDR3 nucleotide sequence: TGTGCCACCAGCAGAGCGGGAGGAGGCTCCTACAATGAGCAGTTCTTC.

V usage is TRBV11-2 and J usage is TRBJ2-1; tentatively, D is TRBD1 (6 bases). Germline V gives CDR1 SGHAT, CDR2 FQNNGV. This CDR3 comprises 16 residues. Trimming left V 4 bases short and J 7 bases short, with 20 bases between. The CDR3 is CASSSRTESKLNEQFF. CDR3 in DNA: TGTGCCAGCAGCTCTCGGACAGAGTCTAAATTAAATGAGCAGTTCTTC.

The J gene is TRBJ1-3, the V gene TRBV7-8; weak D call: TRBD1 (6 bases). The V end lost 1 base, the J end lost 3 bases, and 7 bases lay between the germline ends. The CDR3 totals 14 residues. Germline assignment: CDR1 SGHVS and CDR2 FQNEAQ. In DNA form, the CDR3 reads TGTGCCAGCAGCTTAGGACAGGATGGAAACACCATATATTTT. Translated: CASSLGQDGNTIYF. Drawing the rest from reference TRBV7-8 and TRBJ1-3, the complete variable domain is GAGVSQSPRYKVAKRGQDVALRCDPISGHVSLFWYQQALGQGPEFLTYFQNEAQLDKSGLPSDRFFAERPEGSVSTLKIQRTQQEDSAVYLCASSLGQDGNTIYFGEGSWLTVV.